This T cell receptor (beta chain) was identified during a study of blood T cell repertoires in COVID-19. About the research overall: Acute and convalescent COVID-19 samples came from the United States, Italy and Spain. T cells, B-cell-depleted T cells, or PBMCs supplied cDNA or gDNA.

This CDR3 is built from 14 residues. V was cut by 4 bases and J by 6 bases, with 14 bases left in between. Looked up from germline, CDR1 is SGDLS and CDR2 is YYNGEE. Authors' methods: For nucleated cells, counts were estimated from reference gene primer amplification. The data were produced by immunoSEQ multiplex PCR, yet TCRdb's version contains in-frame clones alone and is incomplete. Clone size and V and J calls were adopted from that table, with D and trimming inferred from the DNA. In the table there are 380,000 or so clones, approximately 88% of which are singletons. The source material was peripheral blood. The rearrangement uses TRBV9 and TRBJ2-1; D may be TRBD2 (6 bases). The source is a man in his forties with acute or convalescent COVID-19. The CDR3 loop is CASSIHTSPNEQFF. The CDR3 region has the DNA TGTGCCAGCAGCATCCATACTAGCCCCAATGAGCAGTTCTTC.